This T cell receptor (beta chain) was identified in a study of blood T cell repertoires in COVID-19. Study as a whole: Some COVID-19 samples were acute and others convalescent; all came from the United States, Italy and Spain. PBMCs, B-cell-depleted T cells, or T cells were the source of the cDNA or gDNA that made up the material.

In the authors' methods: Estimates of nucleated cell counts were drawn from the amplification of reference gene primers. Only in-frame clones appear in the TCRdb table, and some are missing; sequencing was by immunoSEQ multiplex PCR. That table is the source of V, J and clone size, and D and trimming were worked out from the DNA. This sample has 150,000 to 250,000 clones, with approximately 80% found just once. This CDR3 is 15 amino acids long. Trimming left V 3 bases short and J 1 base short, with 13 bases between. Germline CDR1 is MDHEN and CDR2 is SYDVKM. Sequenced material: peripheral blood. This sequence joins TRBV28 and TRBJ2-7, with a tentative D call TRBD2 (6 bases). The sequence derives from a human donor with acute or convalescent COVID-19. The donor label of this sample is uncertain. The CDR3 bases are TGTGCCAGCAGTTTTCGGGGGATAAGTTCCTACGAGCAGTACTTC. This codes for CASSFRGISSYEQYF.